This T cell receptor (beta chain) originates from a study of T cell responses to AZD1222 COVID-19 vaccine. Study-level points and caveats: Most donors were white British, females outnumbered males, and clonal diversity was possibly underestimated.

Method: immunoSEQ multiplex PCR; TCRdb's copy keeps in-frame clones and lacks some. Here the sample spans over 100,000 clones, around 87% being singletons. As to this clone: As yet, its antigen is unknown.

The sequence derives from an adult in good health. Sample: peripheral blood, taken on day 0 of AZD1222 vaccination.

CDR3 DNA sequence: TGTGCCAGCAGTTACTCGGGGCTTGGGAGGAACACTGAAGCTTTCTTT. Its translation: CASSYSGLGRNTEAFF. The V gene is TRBV6-5, the J gene TRBJ1-1; weak D call: TRBD1 (5 bases). Germline V gene lookup returns CDR1 MNHEY and CDR2 SVGAGI. V lost 0 bases and J 1 base, leaving 12 bases between the germline ends. This CDR3 contains 16 residues.